This T cell receptor (beta chain) was documented in a study of spatial heterogeneity in lung cancer. This CDR3 has 15 amino acids. Trimming stripped 7 bases from V and 1 base from J, with 14 bases between. Germline assignment: CDR1 SGHTA and CDR2 FQGNSA. This clonotype was observed at least ten times. TCRdb re-called the 5' RACE reads through MiXCR, storing one row per CDR3 protein. The sample holds approximately 41,000 distinct CDR3 sequences, roughly a tenth seen once. Described time point: blood at routine non-recurrence follow-up after resection. The sequence was collected from a female donor with early-stage non-small cell lung cancer. The V gene is TRBV7-2, the J gene TRBJ2-1; D possibly matches TRBD1 or TRBD2 (5 bases each). Material: PBMCs, obtained at follow-up. CDR3 sequence reads: CASTPGPSSYNEQFF. For the CDR3, the DNA is TGTGCCAGCACCCCGGGGCCGTCGTCCTACAATGAGCAGTTCTTC.